Detailed here is one T cell receptor (beta chain). The CDR3 runs to 15 residues. Germline values: CDR1 SNHLY, CDR2 FYNNEI. Trimming left V 2 bases short and J 2 bases short, with 11 bases between. TCRdb's copy holds only in-frame clones and misses some; the assay was immunoSEQ multiplex PCR. The top ten hold under 10% of the sample, which has 150,000 to 200,000 clones, roughly four fifths seen once. These data are taken from a study of blood T cell repertoires in COVID-19. Sequencing was done on a sample of peripheral blood. This chain uses TRBV2 with TRBJ2-3; D perhaps matches TRBD1 (6 bases). The receptor was isolated from an older woman with COVID-19, enrolled during active disease. The DNA for the CDR3 is TGTGCCAGCAGTGAAAACCACAGGGTCACAGATACGCAGTATTTT. Its translation: CASSENHRVTDTQYF.